These 3 T cell receptor beta chains came from one sample sequenced in a study of blood T cell repertoires in COVID-19. Sequencing used immunoSEQ multiplex PCR; TCRdb keeps in-frame clones, though not all of them. Of about 130,000 clones listed, around 90% are singletons. The source material was peripheral blood. The source of these receptors is a man in his sixties with COVID-19, enrolled during active disease.

DNA for the CDR3: TGTGCCATCAGTGAGGAAGGAGGGTCCTACGAGCAGTACTTC. Encoded protein: CAISEEGGSYEQYF. J is TRBJ2-7 and V is TRBV10-3, with D possibly being TRBD2 (6 bases). Trimming shortened V by 2 bases and J by 1 base, and 9 bases separated the two germline ends. This CDR3 is 14 amino acids long. The germline V gene has CDR1 ENHRY and CDR2 SYGVKD.

The table lists this clone with a count of one. The chain employs TRBV5-5 and TRBJ2-1; tentative D call: TRBD2 (6 bases). The V end lost 4 bases, the J end lost 0 bases, and 11 bases lay between the germline ends. Germline values: CDR1 SGHKS, CDR2 YYEKEE (reference sequence). The CDR3 spans 15 residues. CDR3: CASSPHGGSYNEQFF. CDR3 bases: TGTGCCAGCAGCCCTCACGGGGGCTCCTACAATGAGCAGTTCTTC.

This chain uses TRBV30 with TRBJ1-2; 7 bases map to TRBD1. From germline, CDR1 is GTSNPN and CDR2 SVGIG (reference sequence). V shed 0 bases, J shed 5 bases, and the junction held 3 bases outside the gene matches. This CDR3 spans 13 amino acids. The CDR3 sequence: CAWSVGTEYGYTF. The CDR3, as DNA: TGTGCCTGGAGTGTGGGGACAGAGTATGGCTACACCTTC.